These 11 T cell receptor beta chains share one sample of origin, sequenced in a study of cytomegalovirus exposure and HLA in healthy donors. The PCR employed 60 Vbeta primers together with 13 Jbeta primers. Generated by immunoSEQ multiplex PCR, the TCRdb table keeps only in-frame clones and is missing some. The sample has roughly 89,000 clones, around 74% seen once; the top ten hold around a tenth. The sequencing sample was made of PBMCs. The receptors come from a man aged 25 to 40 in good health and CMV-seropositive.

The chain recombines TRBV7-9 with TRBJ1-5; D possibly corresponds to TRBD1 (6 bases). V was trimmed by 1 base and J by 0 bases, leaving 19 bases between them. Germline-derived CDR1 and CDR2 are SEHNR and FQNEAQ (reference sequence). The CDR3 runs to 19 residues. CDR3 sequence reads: CASSLEWGDRRLSNQPQHF. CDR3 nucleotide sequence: TGTGCCAGCAGCTTAGAATGGGGCGACAGGCGCCTTAGCAATCAGCCCCAGCATTTT.

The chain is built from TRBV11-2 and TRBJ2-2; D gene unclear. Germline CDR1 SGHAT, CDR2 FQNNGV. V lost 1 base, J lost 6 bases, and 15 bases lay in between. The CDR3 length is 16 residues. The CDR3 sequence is CASSLVLGTTAGELFF. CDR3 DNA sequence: TGTGCCAGCAGCTTAGTTTTGGGTACCACAGCCGGGGAGCTGTTTTTT.

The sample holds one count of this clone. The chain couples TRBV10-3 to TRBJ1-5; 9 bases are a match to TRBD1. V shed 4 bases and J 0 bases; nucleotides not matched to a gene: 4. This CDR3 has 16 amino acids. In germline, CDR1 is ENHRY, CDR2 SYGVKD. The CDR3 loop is CAISVGDRVSNQPQHF. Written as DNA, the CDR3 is TGTGCCATCAGTGTCGGGGACAGGGTTAGCAATCAGCCCCAGCATTTT.

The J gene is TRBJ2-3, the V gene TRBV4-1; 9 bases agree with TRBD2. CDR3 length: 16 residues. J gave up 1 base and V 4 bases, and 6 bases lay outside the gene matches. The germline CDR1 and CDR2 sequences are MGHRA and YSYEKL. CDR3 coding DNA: TGCGCCAGCAGCCCGAGCGGGGGGAGGGGCACAGATACGCAGTATTTT. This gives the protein CASSPSGGRGTDTQYF.

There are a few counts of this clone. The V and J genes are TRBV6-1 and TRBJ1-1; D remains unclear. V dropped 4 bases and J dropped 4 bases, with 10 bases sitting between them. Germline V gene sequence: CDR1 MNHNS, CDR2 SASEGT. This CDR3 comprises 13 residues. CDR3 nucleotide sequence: TGTGCCAGCAGTGGACGGGGAGGCACTGAAGCTTTCTTT. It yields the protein CASSGRGGTEAFF.

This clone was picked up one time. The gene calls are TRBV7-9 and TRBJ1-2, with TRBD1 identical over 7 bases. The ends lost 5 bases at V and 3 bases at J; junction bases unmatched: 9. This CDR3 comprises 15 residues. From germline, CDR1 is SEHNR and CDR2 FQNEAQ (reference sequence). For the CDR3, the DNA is TGTGCCAGCAGCAGACAGGGAATCCTTCACTATGGCTACACCTTC. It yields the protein CASSRQGILHYGYTF.

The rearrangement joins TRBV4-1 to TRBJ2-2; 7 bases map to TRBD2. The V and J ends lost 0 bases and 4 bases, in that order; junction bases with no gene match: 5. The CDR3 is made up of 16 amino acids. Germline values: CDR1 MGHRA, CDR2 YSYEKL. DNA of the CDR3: TGCGCCAGCAGCCAAGAACCTGGCGGGGGCACCGGGGAGCTGTTTTTT. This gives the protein CASSQEPGGGTGELFF.

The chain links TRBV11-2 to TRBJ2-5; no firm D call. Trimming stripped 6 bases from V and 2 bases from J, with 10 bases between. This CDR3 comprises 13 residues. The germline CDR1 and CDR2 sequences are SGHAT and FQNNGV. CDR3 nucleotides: TGTGCCAGCAGGTCATCGACTCAAGAGACCCAGTACTTC. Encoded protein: CASRSSTQETQYF.

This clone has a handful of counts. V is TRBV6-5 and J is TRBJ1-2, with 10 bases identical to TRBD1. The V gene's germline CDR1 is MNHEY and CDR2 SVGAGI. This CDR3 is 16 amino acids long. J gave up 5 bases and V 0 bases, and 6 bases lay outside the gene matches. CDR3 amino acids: CASSYSRTGGGYGYTF. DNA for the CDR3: TGTGCCAGCAGTTACTCCCGGACAGGGGGAGGATATGGCTACACCTTC.

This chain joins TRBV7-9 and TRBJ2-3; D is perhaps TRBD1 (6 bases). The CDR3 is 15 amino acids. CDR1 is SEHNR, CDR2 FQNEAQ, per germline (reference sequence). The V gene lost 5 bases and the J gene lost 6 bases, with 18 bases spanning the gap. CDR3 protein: CASSPRTMGADTQYF. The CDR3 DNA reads TGTGCCAGCAGCCCAAGGACAATGGGGGCGGATACGCAGTATTTT.

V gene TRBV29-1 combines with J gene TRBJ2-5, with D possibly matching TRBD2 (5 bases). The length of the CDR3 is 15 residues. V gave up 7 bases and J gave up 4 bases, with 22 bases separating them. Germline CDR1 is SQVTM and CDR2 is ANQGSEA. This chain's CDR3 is CSAALSSRVLETQYF. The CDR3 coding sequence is TGCAGCGCCGCCTTGAGCTCGAGGGTACTAGAGACCCAGTACTTC.